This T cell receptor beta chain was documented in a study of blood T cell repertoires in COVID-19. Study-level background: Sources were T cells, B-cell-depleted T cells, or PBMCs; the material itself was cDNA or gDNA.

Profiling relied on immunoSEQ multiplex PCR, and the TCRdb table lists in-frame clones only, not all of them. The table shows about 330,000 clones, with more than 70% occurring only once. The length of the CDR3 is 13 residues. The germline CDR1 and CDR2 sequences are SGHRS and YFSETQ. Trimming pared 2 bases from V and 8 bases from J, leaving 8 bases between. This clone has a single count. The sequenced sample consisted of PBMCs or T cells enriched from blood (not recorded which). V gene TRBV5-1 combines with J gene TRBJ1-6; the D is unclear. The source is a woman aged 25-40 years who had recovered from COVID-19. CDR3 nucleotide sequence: TGCGCCAGCAGCTTTAACGAGGATTCACCCCTCCACTTT. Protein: CASSFNEDSPLHF.